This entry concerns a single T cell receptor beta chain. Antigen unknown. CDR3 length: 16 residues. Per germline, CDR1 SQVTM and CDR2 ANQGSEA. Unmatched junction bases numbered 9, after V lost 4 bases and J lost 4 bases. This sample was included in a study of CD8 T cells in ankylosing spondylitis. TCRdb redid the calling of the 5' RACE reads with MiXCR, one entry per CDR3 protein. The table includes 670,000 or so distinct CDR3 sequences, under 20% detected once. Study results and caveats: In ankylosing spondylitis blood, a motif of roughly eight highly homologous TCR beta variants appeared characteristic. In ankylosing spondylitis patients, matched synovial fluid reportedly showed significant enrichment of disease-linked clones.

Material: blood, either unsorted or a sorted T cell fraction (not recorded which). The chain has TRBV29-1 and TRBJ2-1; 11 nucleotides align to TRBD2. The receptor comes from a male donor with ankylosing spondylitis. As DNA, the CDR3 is TGCAGCGTTGGCTCTTTAGCGGGGGGGCCTTACAATGAGCAGTTCTTC. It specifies CSVGSLAGGPYNEQFF.